This T cell receptor beta chain was sequenced during a study of blood T cells in healthy people across ages. The CDR3 is 17 residues long. Germline V gives CDR1 SGHTA, CDR2 FQGNSA. A second PCR, run for roughly 7 to 11 cycles, used a sample-barcoded 5' primer plus a J-beta primer mix. The authors tagged each cDNA molecule using a template-switch adaptor with 12 random nucleotides. TCRdb re-analysed the 5' RACE reads in MiXCR, keeping a single row per CDR3 protein. Of hundreds of thousands of distinct CDR3 sequences listed, about 56% are singletons. Material: blood. This sequence joins TRBV7-2 and TRBJ2-1; TRBD2 matches at 7 bases. The end of the DNA is better explained by TRBJ2-7, so the J call may be wrong. This TCR was sampled from a man between 40 and 49 years old in good health. The CDR3 DNA follows: TGTGCCAGCAGCTTAGCTGTGGGGAGCGGGAAGTACAATGAGCAGTACTTC. As protein: CASSLAVGSGKYNEQYF.